The rows below give T cell receptor beta chains drawn from one sample of a study of T cells in narcolepsy. Method: immunoSEQ multiplex PCR; TCRdb's copy keeps in-frame clones and lacks some. The sample comprises roughly 27,000 clones, about 89% of which are singletons, and roughly 1.1% rests with the top ten. The sample was CD45RA- memory CD4+ T cells from PBMCs. These TCRs come from a human donor with narcolepsy. CDR3s include the opening cysteine and the closing phenylalanine or tryptophan. A D gene is named only where the DNA matches it firmly. Clone size is given for some rows only: seen once, a few or many times, or a class if the clone is expanded.

cdr3_nt cdr3_aa j_call clone_size d_call v_call
TGTGCCAGCAGTTACTCGTTTCGGGAGGGCTACACCTTC CASSYSFREGYTF TRBJ1-2 - - TRBV6-5
TGTGCCAGCAGTGAAGGGCTAGCGGGGGGCCGGGGGGCGCAGTATTTT CASSEGLAGGRGAQYF TRBJ2-3 - TRBD2 TRBV6-1
TGTGCCAGCAGCTTCGGGACAGGACTCACTGAAGCTTTCTTT CASSFGTGLTEAFF TRBJ1-1 once TRBD1 TRBV11-2
TGTGCCAGCAGCGGCGATGGGGGGGCAAATGAAAAACTGTTTTTT CASSGDGGANEKLFF TRBJ1-4 few - TRBV27
TGCGCCAGCAGTGACCGACAGGGTTCCCTTAGCAATCAGCCCCAGCATTTT CASSDRQGSLSNQPQHF TRBJ1-5 - TRBD1 TRBV10-2
TGTGCCAGCAGTGAGGAAGGGGGGGGGACTGAAGCTTTCTTT CASSEEGGGTEAFF TRBJ1-1 - - TRBV6-1
TGCGCCAGCAGTGCGGGCCCCTACGAGCAGTACTTC CASSAGPYEQYF TRBJ2-7 - - TRBV10-2
TGCAGCGGGGGACTAGCGGGAGGGGAGACCCAGTACTTC CSGGLAGGETQYF TRBJ2-5 - TRBD2 TRBV29-1
TGTGCCAGTAGTTCACCCCGCGGGGTGAGCTCCTTC CASSSPRGVSSF TRBJ1-2 - - TRBV19
TGCGCCAGCAGCCAAGATGGCCGTCGACCCCTCCACTTT CASSQDGRRPLHF TRBJ1-6 - - TRBV4-1
TGTGCCAGCAGCTTAGCGCACGGTTCCTACGAGCAGTACTTC CASSLAHGSYEQYF TRBJ2-7 - - TRBV11-2
TGTGCCAGTAGTACCGAAAGTCAGGGGGCGAGTGGCTACACCTTC CASSTESQGASGYTF TRBJ1-2 - TRBD1 TRBV19
TGTGCCAGCAGATCACAGTTTGGCTCCTACAATGAGCAGTTCTTC CASRSQFGSYNEQFF TRBJ2-1 - - TRBV6-6
TGTGCCAGCAGCTTGGGCCCCTTAGGCAGGGCGAACACTGAAGCTTTCTTT CASSLGPLGRANTEAFF TRBJ1-1 - - TRBV5-6
TGTGCCAGCAGTGGGGTGGCAACTAATGAAAAACTGTTTTTT CASSGVATNEKLFF TRBJ1-4 once - TRBV2
TGTGCCACCCAGGGAACTGAAGCTTTCTTT CATQGTEAFF TRBJ1-1 - - TRBV10-3
TGCGCCAGCAGCCCCCGGAAGGGGTTGGACACCGGGGAGCTGTTTTTT CASSPRKGLDTGELFF TRBJ2-2 once - TRBV5-1
TGTGCCAGTAGTATAGGTCGGGGCAGGGTATCTGCTAATGAAAAACTGTTTTTT CASSIGRGRVSANEKLFF TRBJ1-4 - - TRBV19